This entry describes one TCR beta chain. The antigen is unknown. Amplification used 60 Vbeta primers and 13 Jbeta primers. Methods used by the authors: Later, an analysis found about 77 million unique TCR beta chains, and 8.5 million to 12 million of these were shared. The table came from immunoSEQ multiplex PCR; TCRdb's copy has only in-frame clones and leaves some out. The V and J calls and the clone size are those of that table, but D and trimming were determined from the DNA. This listing includes 130,000 to 150,000 clones. The data were obtained in a study of cytomegalovirus exposure and HLA in healthy donors. General study findings and limits: Accurate prediction of most subjects' HLA-A and HLA-B alleles from TCR beta sequences was reported. HLA allele associations emerged for some 16,000 TCR beta sequences in a later analysis, at 0.05 false discovery rate.

The V gene's germline CDR1 is SGHRS and CDR2 YFSETQ. The CDR3 contains 14 residues. The V end lost 2 bases, the J end lost 3 bases, and 11 bases lay between the germline ends. The clonotype was recovered from a male donor in good health and CMV-seronegative. V is TRBV5-1 and J is TRBJ2-5; D call uncertain. The sequencing input was PBMCs. The CDR3: CASSLTPPEETQYF. In nucleotides, the CDR3 is TGCGCCAGCAGCTTAACACCGCCCGAAGAGACCCAGTACTTC.